The subject of this entry is one TCR beta chain. Its antigen is currently unknown. The data were obtained in a study of CD8 T cells in ankylosing spondylitis. Study results and caveats: A motif in TCR beta, a set of about 8 highly homologous variants, appeared characteristic of ankylosing spondylitis blood.

Molecular-barcoded quantitative 5'-RACE produced these TCR beta libraries. A single record per CDR3 protein comes from TCRdb applying MiXCR to the 5' RACE reads. The sample contains about 540,000 distinct CDR3 sequences, 10% to 15% of which appear only once. This receptor was identified in a male donor with ankylosing spondylitis. Sequencing was done on a sample of blood, either unsorted or a sorted T cell fraction (not recorded which).

CDR3 amino acids: CSARPEDWETQYF. CDR3 DNA: TGCAGTGCCCGCCCGGAGGACTGGGAGACCCAGTACTTC. The rearrangement links TRBV20-1 to TRBJ2-5; TRBD2 is a possible D gene (5 bases). Per germline, CDR1 DFQATT and CDR2 SNEGSKA (reference sequence). The V end was cut by 6 bases, the J end by 5 bases, with 16 bases between. The CDR3 has 13 amino acids.